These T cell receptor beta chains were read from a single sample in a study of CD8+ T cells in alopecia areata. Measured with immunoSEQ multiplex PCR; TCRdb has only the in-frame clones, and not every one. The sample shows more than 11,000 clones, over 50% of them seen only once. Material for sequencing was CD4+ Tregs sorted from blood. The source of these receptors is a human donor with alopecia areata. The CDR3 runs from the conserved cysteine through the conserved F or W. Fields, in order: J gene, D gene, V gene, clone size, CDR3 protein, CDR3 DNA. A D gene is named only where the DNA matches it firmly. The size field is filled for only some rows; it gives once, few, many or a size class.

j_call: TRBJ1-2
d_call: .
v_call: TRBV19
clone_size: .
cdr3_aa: CASSTSWAGTGYTF
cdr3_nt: TGTGCCAGTAGTACCTCCTGGGCAGGGACTGGCTACACCTTC

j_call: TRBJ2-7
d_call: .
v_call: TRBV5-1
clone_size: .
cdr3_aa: CASSWKGGNEQYF
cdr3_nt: TGCGCCAGCAGCTGGAAGGGGGGGAACGAGCAGTACTTC

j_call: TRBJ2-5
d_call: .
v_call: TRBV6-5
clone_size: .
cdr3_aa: CASSYPTGEQYF
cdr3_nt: TGTGCCAGCAGTTACCCGACTGGAGAGCAGTACTTC

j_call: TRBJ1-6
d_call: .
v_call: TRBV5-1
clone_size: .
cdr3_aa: CASSLDLGVGPLHF
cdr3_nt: TGCGCCAGCAGCTTGGATCTCGGGGTTGGGCCCCTCCACTTT

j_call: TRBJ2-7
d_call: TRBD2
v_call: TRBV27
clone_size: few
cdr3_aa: CASSLKGLATYEQYF
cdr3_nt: TGTGCCAGCAGTTTAAAGGGACTAGCAACCTACGAGCAGTACTTC

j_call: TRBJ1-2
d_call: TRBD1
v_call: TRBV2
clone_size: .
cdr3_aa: CASSGQGAFYGYTF
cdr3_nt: TGTGCCAGCAGTGGACAGGGCGCTTTTTATGGCTACACCTTC

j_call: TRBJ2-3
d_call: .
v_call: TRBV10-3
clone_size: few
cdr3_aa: CAISESGPEGTQYF
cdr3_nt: TGTGCCATCAGTGAGTCTGGGCCTGAAGGTACGCAGTATTTT

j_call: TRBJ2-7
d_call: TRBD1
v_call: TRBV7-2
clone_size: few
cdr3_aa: CASSWLGQGASEQYF
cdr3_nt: TGTGCCAGCAGCTGGCTTGGACAGGGGGCTAGCGAGCAGTACTTC

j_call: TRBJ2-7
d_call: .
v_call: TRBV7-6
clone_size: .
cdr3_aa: CASSLALEGGEQYF
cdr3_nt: TGTGCCAGCAGCTTAGCTCTGGAGGGCGGTGAGCAGTACTTC

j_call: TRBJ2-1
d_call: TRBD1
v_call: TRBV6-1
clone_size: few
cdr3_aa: CASSVHRQGRAGSYNEQFF
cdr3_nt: TGTGCCAGCAGTGTACATCGACAGGGACGGGCGGGCTCCTACAATGAGCAGTTCTTC

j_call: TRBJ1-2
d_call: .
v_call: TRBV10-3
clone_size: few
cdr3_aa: CAISEVPGGYGYTF
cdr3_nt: TGTGCCATCAGTGAGGTGCCGGGGGGCTATGGCTACACCTTC

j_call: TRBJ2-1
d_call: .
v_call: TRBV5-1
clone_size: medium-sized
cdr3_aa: CASSWDRPPGTGHEQFF
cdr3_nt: TGCGCCAGCAGCTGGGACCGTCCACCGGGGACGGGACATGAGCAGTTCTTC

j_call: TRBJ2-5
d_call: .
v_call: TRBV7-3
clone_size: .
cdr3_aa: CASSPNWRETQYF
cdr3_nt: TGTGCCAGCAGCCCGAACTGGAGGGAGACCCAGTACTTC

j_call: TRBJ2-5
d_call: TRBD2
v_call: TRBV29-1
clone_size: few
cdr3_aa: CSVGLAGGVETQYF
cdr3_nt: TGCAGCGTTGGACTAGCGGGAGGGGTGGAGACCCAGTACTTC

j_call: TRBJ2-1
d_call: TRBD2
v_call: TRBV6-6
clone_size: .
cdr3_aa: CASSYAWTSGSDEQFF
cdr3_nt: TGTGCCAGCAGTTACGCTTGGACTAGCGGTAGCGATGAGCAGTTCTTC

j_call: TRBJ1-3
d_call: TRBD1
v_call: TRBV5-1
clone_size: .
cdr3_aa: CASSLGTALKDTIYF
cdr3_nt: TGCGCCAGCAGCCTCGGGACAGCTTTAAAGGACACCATATATTTT

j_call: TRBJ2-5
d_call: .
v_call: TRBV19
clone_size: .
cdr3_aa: CASRRAQSGETQYF
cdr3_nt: TGTGCCAGTAGGAGGGCCCAAAGCGGGGAGACCCAGTACTTC

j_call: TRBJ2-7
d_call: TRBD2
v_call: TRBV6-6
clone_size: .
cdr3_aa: CASSYASGTRYYEQYF
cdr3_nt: TGTGCCAGCAGTTACGCTAGCGGGACTAGGTACTACGAGCAGTACTTC

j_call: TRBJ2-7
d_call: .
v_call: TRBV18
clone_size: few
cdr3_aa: CASSPWRSSYEQYF
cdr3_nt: TGTGCCAGCTCACCCTGGAGGAGCTCCTACGAGCAGTACTTC

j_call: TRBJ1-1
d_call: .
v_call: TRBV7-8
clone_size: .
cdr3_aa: CASSLALRAGDMNTEAFF
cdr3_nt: TGTGCCAGCAGCTTAGCGCTGAGGGCAGGGGATATGAACACTGAAGCTTTCTTT

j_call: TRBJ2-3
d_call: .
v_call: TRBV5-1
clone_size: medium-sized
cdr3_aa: CASSFERGTDTQYF
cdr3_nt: TGCGCCAGCAGCTTCGAAAGGGGAACAGATACGCAGTATTTT

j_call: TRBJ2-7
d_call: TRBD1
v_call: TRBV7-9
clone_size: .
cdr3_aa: CASSLTGDSYEQYF
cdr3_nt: TGTGCCAGCAGCTTAACAGGGGACTCCTACGAGCAGTACTTC

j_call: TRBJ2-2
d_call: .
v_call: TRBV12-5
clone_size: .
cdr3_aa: CASGLQELRGTGELFF
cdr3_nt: TGTGCTAGTGGTTTGCAAGAACTTCGGGGCACCGGGGAGCTGTTTTTT

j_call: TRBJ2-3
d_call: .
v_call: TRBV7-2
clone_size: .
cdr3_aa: CASSFEGSINYLDTQYF
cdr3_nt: TGTGCCAGCAGCTTCGAGGGATCGATAAATTATCTAGATACGCAGTATTTT

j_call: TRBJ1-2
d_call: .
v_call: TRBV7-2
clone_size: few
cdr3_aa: CASSLAGFEGVYTF
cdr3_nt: TGTGCCAGCAGCTTAGCCGGGTTCGAGGGTGTCTACACCTTC

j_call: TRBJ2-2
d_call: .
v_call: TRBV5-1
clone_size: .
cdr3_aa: CASSLAVAGVAGELFF
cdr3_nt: TGCGCCAGCAGCTTGGCCGTGGCAGGGGTAGCAGGGGAGCTGTTTTTT

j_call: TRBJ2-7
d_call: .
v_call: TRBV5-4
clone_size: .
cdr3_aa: CASSAGFGGTYEQYF
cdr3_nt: TGTGCCAGCAGCGCGGGCTTTGGGGGGACCTACGAGCAGTACTTC

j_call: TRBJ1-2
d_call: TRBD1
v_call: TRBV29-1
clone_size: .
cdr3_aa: CSVGQGAGGYTF
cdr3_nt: TGCAGCGTGGGACAGGGGGCGGGCGGCTACACCTTC

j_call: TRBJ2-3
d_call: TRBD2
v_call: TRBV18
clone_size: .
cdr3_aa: CASSPVSGRGGTDTQYF
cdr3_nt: TGTGCCAGCTCACCAGTTAGCGGGAGAGGCGGCACAGATACGCAGTATTTT

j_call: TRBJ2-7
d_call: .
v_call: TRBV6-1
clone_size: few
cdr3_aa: CASSEAVRQYF
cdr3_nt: TGTGCCAGCAGTGAAGCGGTTCGGCAGTACTTC

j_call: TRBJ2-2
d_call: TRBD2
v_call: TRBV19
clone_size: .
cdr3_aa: CASSTPSGLAERNTGELFF
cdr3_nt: TGTGCCAGTAGTACGCCCTCGGGACTAGCGGAGAGAAACACCGGGGAGCTGTTTTTT

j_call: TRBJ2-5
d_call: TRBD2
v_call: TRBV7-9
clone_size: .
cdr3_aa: CASSLGGGLLALETQYF
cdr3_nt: TGTGCCAGCAGCTTAGGCGGGGGGCTTTTGGCCTTGGAGACCCAGTACTTC

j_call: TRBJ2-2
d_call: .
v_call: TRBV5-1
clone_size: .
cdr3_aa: CASSLHDTGELFF
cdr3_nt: TGCGCCAGCAGCCTGCACGACACCGGGGAGCTGTTTTTT

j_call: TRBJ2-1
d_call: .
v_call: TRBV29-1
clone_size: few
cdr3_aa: CSVQDINGQFF
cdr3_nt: TGCAGCGTCCAGGATATCAATGGGCAGTTCTTC

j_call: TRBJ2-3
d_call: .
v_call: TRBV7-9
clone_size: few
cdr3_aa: CASSAVAGLRGDTQYF
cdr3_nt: TGTGCCAGCAGCGCAGTGGCGGGACTGCGTGGAGATACGCAGTATTTT

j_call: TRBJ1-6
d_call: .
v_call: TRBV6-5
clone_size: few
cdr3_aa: CASSYSIGDYNSPLHF
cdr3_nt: TGTGCCAGCAGTTACTCTATCGGGGACTATAATTCACCCCTCCACTTT

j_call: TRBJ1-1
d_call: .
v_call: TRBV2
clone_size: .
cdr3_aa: CASGLEAEAFF
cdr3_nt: TGTGCCAGCGGACTTGAGGCTGAAGCTTTCTTT

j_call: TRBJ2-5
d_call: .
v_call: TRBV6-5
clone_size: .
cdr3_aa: CASSKGSRGLETQYF
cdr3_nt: TGTGCCAGCAGTAAAGGTAGTAGGGGACTAGAGACCCAGTACTTC

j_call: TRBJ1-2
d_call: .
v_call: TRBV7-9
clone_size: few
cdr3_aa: CASSPGRNYGYTF
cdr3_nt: TGTGCCAGCAGCCCGGGACGGAACTATGGCTACACCTTC

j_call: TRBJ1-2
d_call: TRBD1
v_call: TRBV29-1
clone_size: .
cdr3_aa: CSADRGLEAGYGYTF
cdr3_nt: TGCAGCGCGGACAGGGGACTTGAAGCCGGCTATGGCTACACCTTC

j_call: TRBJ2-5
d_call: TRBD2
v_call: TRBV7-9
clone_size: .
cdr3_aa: CASSGGRTSGPQETQYF
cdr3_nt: TGTGCCAGCAGCGGGGGAAGGACTAGCGGTCCACAAGAGACCCAGTACTTC

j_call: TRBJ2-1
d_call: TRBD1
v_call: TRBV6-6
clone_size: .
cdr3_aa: CASSSYPGQGSDEQFF
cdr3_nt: TGTGCCAGCAGTTCCTACCCGGGACAGGGGAGTGATGAGCAGTTCTTC

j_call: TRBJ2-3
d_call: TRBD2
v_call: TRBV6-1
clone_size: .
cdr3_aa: CASSAVSGIGTDTQYF
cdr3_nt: TGTGCCAGCAGTGCCGTTAGCGGGATTGGCACAGATACGCAGTATTTT

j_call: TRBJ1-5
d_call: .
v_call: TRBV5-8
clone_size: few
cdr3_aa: CASSLDRSQHF
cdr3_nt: TGTGCCAGCAGCTTGGACCGGTCCCAGCATTTT

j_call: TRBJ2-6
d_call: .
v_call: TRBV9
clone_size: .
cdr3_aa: CASSADASPSGANVLTF
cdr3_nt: TGTGCCAGCAGCGCGGACGCGTCCCCCTCTGGGGCCAACGTCCTGACTTTC

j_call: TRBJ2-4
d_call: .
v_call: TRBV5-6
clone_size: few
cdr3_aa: CASSLGTLPRKNIQYF
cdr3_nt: TGTGCCAGCAGCTTGGGGACTTTGCCCCGGAAAAACATTCAGTACTTC

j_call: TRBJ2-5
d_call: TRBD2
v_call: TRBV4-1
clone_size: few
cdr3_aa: CASSRGLAGQQETQYF
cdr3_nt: TGTGCCAGCAGCCGGGGACTAGCGGGACAGCAAGAGACCCAGTACTTC